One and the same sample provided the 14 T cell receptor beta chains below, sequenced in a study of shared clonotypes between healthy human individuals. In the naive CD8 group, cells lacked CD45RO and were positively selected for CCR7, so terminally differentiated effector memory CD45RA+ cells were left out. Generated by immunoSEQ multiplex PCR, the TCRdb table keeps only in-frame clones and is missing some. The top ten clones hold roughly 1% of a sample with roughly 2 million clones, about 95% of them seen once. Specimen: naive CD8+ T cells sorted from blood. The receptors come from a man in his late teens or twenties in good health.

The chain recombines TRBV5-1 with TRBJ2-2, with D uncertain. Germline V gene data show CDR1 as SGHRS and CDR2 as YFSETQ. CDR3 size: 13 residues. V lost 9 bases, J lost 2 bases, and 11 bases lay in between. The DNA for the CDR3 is TGCGCCACCCCCCGAGGTAACACCGGGGAGCTGTTTTTT. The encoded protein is CATPRGNTGELFF. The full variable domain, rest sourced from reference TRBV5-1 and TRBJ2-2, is KAGVTQTPRYLIKTRGQQVTLSCSPISGHRSVSWYQQTPGQGLQFLFEYFSETQRNKGNFPGRFSGRQFSNSRSEMNVSTLELGDSALYLCATPRGNTGELFFGEGSRLTVL.

The CDR3 DNA follows: TGTGCCAGCAGTTTACTAGGGGGCGATAATTCACCCCTCCACTTT. Translated, it gives CASSLLGGDNSPLHF. This sequence joins TRBV27 and TRBJ1-6; 7 positions agree with TRBD1. Germline-derived CDR1 and CDR2 are MNHEY and SMNVEV (reference sequence). CDR3 size: 15 residues. V lost 2 bases and J lost 5; bases outside the gene matches: 3.

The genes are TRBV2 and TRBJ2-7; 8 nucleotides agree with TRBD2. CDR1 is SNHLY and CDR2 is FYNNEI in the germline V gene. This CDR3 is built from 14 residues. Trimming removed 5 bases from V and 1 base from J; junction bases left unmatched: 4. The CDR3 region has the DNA TGTGCCAGCAGTCCGGGACTAGAGTCCTACGAGCAGTACTTC. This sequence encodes CASSPGLESYEQYF.

CDR3 in amino acids: CAISESAGQGETQYF. The DNA for the CDR3 is TGTGCCATCAGTGAGTCGGCAGGCCAAGGGGAGACCCAGTACTTC. This chain connects TRBV10-3 to TRBJ2-5; D is uncertain. The CDR3 runs 15 residues. V was clipped by 0 bases and J by 5 bases, with 13 bases between them. Germline V gene lookup returns CDR1 ENHRY and CDR2 SYGVKD.

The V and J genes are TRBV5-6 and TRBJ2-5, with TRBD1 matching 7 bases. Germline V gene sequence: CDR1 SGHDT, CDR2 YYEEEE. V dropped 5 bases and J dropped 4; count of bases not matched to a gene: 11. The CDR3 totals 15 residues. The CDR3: CASSPTGTDSETQYF. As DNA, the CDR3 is TGTGCCAGCAGTCCGACAGGGACAGACTCAGAGACCCAGTACTTC.

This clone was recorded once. In DNA, the CDR3 is TGCAGCGTTGAAGATAATCCAGGGAGTACTGAAGCTTTCTTT. Translating it yields CSVEDNPGSTEAFF. The V and J genes are TRBV29-1 and TRBJ1-1; D might be TRBD1 (5 bases). Germline CDR1 is SQVTM and CDR2 is ANQGSEA. The CDR3 covers 14 residues. With 0 bases removed from V and 5 bases from J, the gap between germline ends came to 13 bases. The variable domain in full, with the rest retrieved from reference TRBV29-1 and TRBJ1-1, is SAVISQKPSRDICQRGTSLTIQCQVDSQVTMMFWYRQQPGQSLTLIATANQGSEATYESGFVIDKFPISRPNLTFSTLTVSNMSPEDSSIYLCSVEDNPGSTEAFFGQGTRLTVV.

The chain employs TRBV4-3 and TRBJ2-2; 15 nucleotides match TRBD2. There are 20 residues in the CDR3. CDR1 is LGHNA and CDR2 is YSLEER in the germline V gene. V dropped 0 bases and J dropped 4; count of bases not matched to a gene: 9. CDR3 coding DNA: TGCGCCAGCAGCCAAGAGACCGGACTAGCGGGAGGGCCGGGCACCGGGGAGCTGTTTTTT. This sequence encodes CASSQETGLAGGPGTGELFF.

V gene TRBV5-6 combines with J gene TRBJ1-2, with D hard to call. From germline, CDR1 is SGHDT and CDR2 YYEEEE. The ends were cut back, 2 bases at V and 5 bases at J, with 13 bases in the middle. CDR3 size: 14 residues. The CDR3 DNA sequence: TGTGCCAGCAGCTTTGCTGAGGGCGGTTATGGCTACACCTTC. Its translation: CASSFAEGGYGYTF.

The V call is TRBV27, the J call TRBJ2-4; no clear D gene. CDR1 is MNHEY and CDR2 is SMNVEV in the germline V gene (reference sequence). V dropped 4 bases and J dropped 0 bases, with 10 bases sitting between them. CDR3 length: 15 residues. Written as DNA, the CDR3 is TGTGCCAGCAGTTCCTTAGAAAAAGCCAAAAACATTCAGTACTTC. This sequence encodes CASSSLEKAKNIQYF.

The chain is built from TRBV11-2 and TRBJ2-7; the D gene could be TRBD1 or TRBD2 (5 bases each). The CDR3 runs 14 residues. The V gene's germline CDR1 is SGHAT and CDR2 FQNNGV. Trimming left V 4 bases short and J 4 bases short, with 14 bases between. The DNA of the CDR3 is TGTGCCAGCAGCTGGGACCTCCCCTCTTACGAGCAGTACTTC. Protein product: CASSWDLPSYEQYF.

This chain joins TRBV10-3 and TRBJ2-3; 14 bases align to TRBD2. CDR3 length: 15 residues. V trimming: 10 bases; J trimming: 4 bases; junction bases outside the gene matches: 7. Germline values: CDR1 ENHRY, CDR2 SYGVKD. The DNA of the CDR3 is TGTGCCACCCTGACTAGCGGGAGGGGGCCAGATACGCAGTATTTT. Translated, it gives CATLTSGRGPDTQYF.

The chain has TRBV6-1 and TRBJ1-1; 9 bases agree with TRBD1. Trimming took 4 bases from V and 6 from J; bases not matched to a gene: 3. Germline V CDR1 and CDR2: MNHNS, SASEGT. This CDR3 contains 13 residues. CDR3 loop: CASSGTGASEAFF. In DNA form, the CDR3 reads TGTGCCAGCAGTGGGACAGGGGCGTCTGAAGCTTTCTTT.

For the CDR3, the DNA is TGTGCCTGGGCCGCCGGGGAGCAGTTCTTC. Amino acid sequence: CAWAAGEQFF. The rearrangement uses TRBV30 and TRBJ2-1, with unresolved D. CDR1 and CDR2 (germline): GTSNPN, SVGIG (reference sequence). Trimming left V 5 bases short and J 10 bases short, with 9 bases between. The CDR3 is made up of 10 amino acids.

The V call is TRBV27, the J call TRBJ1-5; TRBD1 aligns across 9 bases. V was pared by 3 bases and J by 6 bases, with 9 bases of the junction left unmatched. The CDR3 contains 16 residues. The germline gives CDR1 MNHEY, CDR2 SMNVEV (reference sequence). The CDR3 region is CASSLLGTGSVQPQHF. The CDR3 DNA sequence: TGTGCCAGCAGTTTGTTAGGGACAGGGTCCGTTCAGCCCCAGCATTTT.